This T cell receptor beta chain was observed in a study of blood T cell repertoires in COVID-19. Study at large: From the United States, Italy and Spain came samples of acute and convalescent COVID-19.

In the 2 weeks before study entry, exposed participants met a COVID-19 case, which was PCR-confirmed or clinician-diagnosed. The V segment lost 1 base and the J segment 1 base; nucleotides outside the gene matches: 2. The CDR3 covers 15 residues. Per the germline V gene, CDR1 is SGHAT and CDR2 is FQNNGV. Sequencing was performed with immunoSEQ multiplex PCR; in TCRdb, only in-frame clones are kept and a portion is missing. The sample carries some 290,000 clones, roughly nine tenths recorded once. The origin of this receptor is a woman aged 25-40 years who had been exposed to COVID-19. The sequencing sample was made of PBMCs or T cells enriched from blood (not recorded which). This chain links TRBV11-2 with TRBJ2-3, with 7 bases fitting TRBD2. The CDR3 spells CASSLVRGGTDTQYF. As DNA, the CDR3 is TGTGCCAGCAGCTTAGTTCGGGGGGGCACAGATACGCAGTATTTT.